The 7 T cell receptor beta chains presented below share a single source sample, sequenced in a study of T cell repertoires in cytomegalovirus infection. These receptors lack a known antigen. TCRdb called the reads again in MiXCR, with one record for every CDR3 protein. This table has tens of thousands of distinct CDR3 sequences, approximately 22% appearing once. The specimen was PBMCs, sequenced either directly or after in vitro stimulation (not recorded which). These receptors were taken from a human donor in good health (CMV status not recorded). Some clones in this sample may be carry-over from other donors' samples.

The chain uses TRBV11-2 and TRBJ1-2, with a tentative D call TRBD1 (5 bases). Germline V CDR1 and CDR2: SGHAT, FQNNGV. The V gene lost 10 bases and the J gene lost 2 bases, with 8 bases spanning the gap. CDR3 size: 11 residues. This CDR3 is CATRQNYGYTF. The CDR3 DNA is TGTGCCACCCGACAGAACTATGGCTACACCTTC. Together with reference TRBV11-2 and TRBJ1-2, the CDR3 gives the full variable domain: EAGVAQSPRYKIIEKRQSVAFWCNPISGHATLYWYQQILGQGPKLLIQFQNNGVVDDSQLPKDRFSAERLKGVDSTLKIQPAKLEDSAVYLCATRQNYGYTFGSGTRLTVV.

This sequence joins TRBV11-2 and TRBJ2-1; 7 bases are a match to TRBD2. J lost 6 bases, V lost 7 bases, and 9 bases had no gene match. The V gene's germline CDR1 is SGHAT and CDR2 FQNNGV. The CDR3 length is 14 residues. The CDR3 is CASNLGLDPNEQFF. The CDR3 region has the DNA TGTGCCAGCAACCTAGGACTAGACCCCAATGAGCAGTTCTTC. Filled out from reference TRBV11-2 and TRBJ2-1, the complete variable domain reads EAGVAQSPRYKIIEKRQSVAFWCNPISGHATLYWYQQILGQGPKLLIQFQNNGVVDDSQLPKDRFSAERLKGVDSTLKIQPAKLEDSAVYLCASNLGLDPNEQFFGPGTRLTVL.

The CDR3 nucleotides are TGTGCCAGCAGTTCCGGGACTAGAATATTCAGCTATGAGCAGTTCTTC. Residues: CASSSGTRIFSYEQFF. The rearrangement links TRBV6-2 or TRBV6-3 to TRBJ2-1; 8 positions agree with TRBD2. Unmatched junction bases numbered 13, after V lost 4 bases and J lost 8 bases. CDR1 is MNHEY, CDR2 SVGEGT, per germline. This CDR3 is 16 amino acids long.

V gene TRBV20-1 combines with J gene TRBJ2-5; D remains ambiguous. The CDR3 loop spans 12 amino acids. Per germline, CDR1 DFQATT and CDR2 SNEGSKA (reference sequence). Trimming took off 6 bases at V and 5 bases at J, with 13 bases between the two ends. CDR3 in DNA: TGCAGTGCACAGCACGAGCGTGAGACCCAGTACTTC. Its protein is CSAQHERETQYF.

This chain uses TRBV12-3 or TRBV12-4 with TRBJ2-5, with D unresolved. There are 10 residues in the CDR3. V dropped 9 bases and J dropped 5 bases, with 7 bases sitting between them. This chain's CDR3 is CASSQETQYF. The DNA for the CDR3 is TGTGCCAGTAGTCAGGAGACCCAGTACTTC.

The chain carries TRBV2 and TRBJ2-3; weak D call: TRBD2 (6 bases). The CDR3 is made up of 13 amino acids. Trimming pared 7 bases from V and 7 bases from J, leaving 15 bases between. In germline, CDR1 is SNHLY, CDR2 FYNNEI. The CDR3 DNA reads as TGTGCCAGCATGGAACGGGAGATCAATACGCAGTATTTT. This encodes CASMEREINTQYF.

This clonotype was observed many times. V and J are TRBV28 and TRBJ2-1; 9 bases line up with TRBD1. Germline trimming cut 6 bases from V and 9 bases from J; bases unmatched to any gene: 3. The CDR3 has 12 amino acids. Germline V gives CDR1 MDHEN, CDR2 SYDVKM. As DNA, the CDR3 is TGTGCCAGCAGGCTGACAGGGGGTGAGCAGTTCTTC. Translated, it gives CASRLTGGEQFF.